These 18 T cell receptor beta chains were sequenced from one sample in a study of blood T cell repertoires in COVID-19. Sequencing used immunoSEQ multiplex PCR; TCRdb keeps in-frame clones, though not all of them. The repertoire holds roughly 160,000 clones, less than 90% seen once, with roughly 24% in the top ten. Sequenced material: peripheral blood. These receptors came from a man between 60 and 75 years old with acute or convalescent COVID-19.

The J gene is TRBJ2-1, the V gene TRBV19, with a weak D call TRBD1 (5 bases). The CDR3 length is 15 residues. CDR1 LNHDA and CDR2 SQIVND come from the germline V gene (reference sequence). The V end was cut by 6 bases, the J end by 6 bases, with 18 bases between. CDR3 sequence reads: CASRKKGSYINEQFF. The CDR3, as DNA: TGTGCCAGTAGAAAGAAGGGGTCCTATATCAATGAGCAGTTCTTC.

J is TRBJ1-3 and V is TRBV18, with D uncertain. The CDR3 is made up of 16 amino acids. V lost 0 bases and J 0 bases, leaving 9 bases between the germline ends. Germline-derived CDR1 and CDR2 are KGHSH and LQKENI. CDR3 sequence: CASSPPAVPSGNTIYF. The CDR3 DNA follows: TGTGCCAGCTCACCACCAGCGGTACCCTCTGGAAACACCATATATTTT.

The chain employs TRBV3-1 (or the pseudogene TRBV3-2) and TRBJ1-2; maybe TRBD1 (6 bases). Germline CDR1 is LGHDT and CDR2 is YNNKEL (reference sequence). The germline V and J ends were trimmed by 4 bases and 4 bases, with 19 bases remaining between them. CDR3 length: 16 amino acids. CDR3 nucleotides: TGTGCCAGCAGCCCAGGGGCTAGCTTATTTGGCTATGGCTACACCTTC. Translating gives CASSPGASLFGYGYTF.

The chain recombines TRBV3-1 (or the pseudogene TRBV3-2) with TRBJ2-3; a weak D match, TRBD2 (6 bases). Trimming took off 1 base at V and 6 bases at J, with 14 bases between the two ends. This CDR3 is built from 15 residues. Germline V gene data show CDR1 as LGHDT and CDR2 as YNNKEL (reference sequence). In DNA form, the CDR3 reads TGTGCCAGCAGCCAAGCTGGACTGGGGGGTGATACGCAGTATTTT. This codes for CASSQAGLGGDTQYF.

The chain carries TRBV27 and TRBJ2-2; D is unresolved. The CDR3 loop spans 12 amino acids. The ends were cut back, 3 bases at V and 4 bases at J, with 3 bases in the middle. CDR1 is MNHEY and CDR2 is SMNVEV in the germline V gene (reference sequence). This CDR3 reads CASSFLTGELFF. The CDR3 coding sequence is TGTGCCAGCAGTTTCCTCACCGGGGAGCTGTTTTTT.

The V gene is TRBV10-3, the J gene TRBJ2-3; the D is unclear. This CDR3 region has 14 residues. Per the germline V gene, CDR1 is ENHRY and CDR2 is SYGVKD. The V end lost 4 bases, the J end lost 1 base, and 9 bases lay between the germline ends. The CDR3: CAISGLGRTDTQYF. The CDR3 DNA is TGTGCCATCAGTGGGCTGGGCCGCACAGATACGCAGTATTTT.

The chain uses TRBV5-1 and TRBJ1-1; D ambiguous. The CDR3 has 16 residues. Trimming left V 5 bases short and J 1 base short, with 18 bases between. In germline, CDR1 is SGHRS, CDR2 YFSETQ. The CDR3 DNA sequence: TGCGCCAGCAGTTTTGGTAGCGGGGTGGGGAACACTGAAGCTTTCTTT. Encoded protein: CASSFGSGVGNTEAFF. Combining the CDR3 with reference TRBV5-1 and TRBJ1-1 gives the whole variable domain KAGVTQTPRYLIKTRGQQVTLSCSPISGHRSVSWYQQTPGQGLQFLFEYFSETQRNKGNFPGRFSGRQFSNSRSEMNVSTLELGDSALYLCASSFGSGVGNTEAFFGQGTRLTVV.

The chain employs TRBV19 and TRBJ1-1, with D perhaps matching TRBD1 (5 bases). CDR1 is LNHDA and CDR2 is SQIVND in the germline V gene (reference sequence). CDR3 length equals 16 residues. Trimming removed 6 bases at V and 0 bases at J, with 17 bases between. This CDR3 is CASSPGGDRVNTEAFF. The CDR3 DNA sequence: TGTGCCAGTAGCCCCGGGGGGGACCGGGTGAACACTGAAGCTTTCTTT.

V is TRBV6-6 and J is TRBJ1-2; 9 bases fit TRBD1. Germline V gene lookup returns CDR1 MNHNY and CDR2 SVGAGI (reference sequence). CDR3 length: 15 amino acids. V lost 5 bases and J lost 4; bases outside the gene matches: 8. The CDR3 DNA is TGTGCCAGCAGTATTGGCCGGACAGGGGTCTATGGCTACACCTTC. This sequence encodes CASSIGRTGVYGYTF.

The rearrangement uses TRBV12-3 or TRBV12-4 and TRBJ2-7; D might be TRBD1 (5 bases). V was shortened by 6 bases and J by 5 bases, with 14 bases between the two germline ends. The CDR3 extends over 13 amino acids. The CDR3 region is CASRSGRVNEQYF. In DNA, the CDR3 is TGTGCCAGCAGATCGGGCAGGGTCAACGAGCAGTACTTC.

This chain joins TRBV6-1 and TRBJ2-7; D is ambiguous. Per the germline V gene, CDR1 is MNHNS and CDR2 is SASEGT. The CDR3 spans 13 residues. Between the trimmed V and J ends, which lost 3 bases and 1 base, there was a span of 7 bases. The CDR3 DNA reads TGTGCCAGCAGTGAGTACAGTTCCTACGAGCAGTACGTC. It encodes CASSEYSSYEQYV.

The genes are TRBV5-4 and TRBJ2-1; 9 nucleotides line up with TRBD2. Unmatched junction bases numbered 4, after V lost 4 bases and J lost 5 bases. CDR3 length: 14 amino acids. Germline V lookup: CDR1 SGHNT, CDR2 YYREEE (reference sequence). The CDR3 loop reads CASSATSGHNEQFF. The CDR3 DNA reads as TGTGCCAGCAGCGCGACTAGCGGACACAATGAGCAGTTCTTC.

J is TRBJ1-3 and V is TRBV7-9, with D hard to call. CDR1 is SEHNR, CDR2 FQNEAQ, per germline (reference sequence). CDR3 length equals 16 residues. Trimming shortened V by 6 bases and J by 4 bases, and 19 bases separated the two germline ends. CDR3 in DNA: TGTGCCAGCAGTAATACGCCGCGGGTGGGAGGAAACACCATATATTTT. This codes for CASSNTPRVGGNTIYF.

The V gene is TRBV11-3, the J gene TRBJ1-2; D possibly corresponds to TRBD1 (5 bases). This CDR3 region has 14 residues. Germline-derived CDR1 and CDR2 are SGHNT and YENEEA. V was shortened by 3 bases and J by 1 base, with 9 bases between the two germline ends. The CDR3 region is CASSFDRVNYGYTF. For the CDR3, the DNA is TGTGCCAGCAGCTTTGACAGAGTTAACTATGGCTACACCTTC.

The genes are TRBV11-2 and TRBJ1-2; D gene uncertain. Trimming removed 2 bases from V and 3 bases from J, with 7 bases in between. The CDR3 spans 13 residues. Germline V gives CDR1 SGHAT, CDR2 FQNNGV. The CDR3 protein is CASSLRQDYGYTF. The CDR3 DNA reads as TGTGCCAGCAGCTTAAGGCAGGACTATGGCTACACCTTC.

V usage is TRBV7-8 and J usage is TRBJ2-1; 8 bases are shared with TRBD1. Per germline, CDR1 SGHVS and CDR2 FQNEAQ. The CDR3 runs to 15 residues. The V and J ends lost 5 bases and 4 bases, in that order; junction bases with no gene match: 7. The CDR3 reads CASSLPGGAYNEQFF. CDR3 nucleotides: TGTGCCAGCAGCCTTCCAGGGGGCGCGTACAATGAGCAGTTCTTC.

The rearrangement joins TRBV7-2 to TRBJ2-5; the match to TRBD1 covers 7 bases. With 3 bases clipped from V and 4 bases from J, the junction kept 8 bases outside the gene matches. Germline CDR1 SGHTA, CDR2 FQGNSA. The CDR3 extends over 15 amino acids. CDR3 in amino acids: CASSFRKGAGETQYF. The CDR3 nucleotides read TGTGCCAGCAGCTTTCGGAAGGGGGCGGGAGAGACCCAGTACTTC.

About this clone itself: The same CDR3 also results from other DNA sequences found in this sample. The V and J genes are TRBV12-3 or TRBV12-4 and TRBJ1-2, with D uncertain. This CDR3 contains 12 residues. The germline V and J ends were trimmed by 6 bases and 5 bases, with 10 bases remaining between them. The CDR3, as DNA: TGTGCCAGCAGGCGTGACTCATATGGCTACACCTTC. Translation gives CASRRDSYGYTF.